Below, one T cell receptor (beta chain) is given with its context. This record belongs to a study of blood T cell repertoires in COVID-19. About the research overall: Acute-phase and convalescent COVID-19 samples originated in the United States, Italy and Spain. Nucleic acid was either cDNA or gDNA, and it came from T cells, B-cell-depleted T cells, or PBMCs.

Trimming removed 4 bases from V and 3 bases from J, with 7 bases in between. From germline, CDR1 is SGHTA and CDR2 FQGNSA. CDR3 length: 13 residues. The authors' processing: For nucleated cells, counts were estimated from reference gene primer amplification. The protocol was immunoSEQ multiplex PCR, while the TCRdb copy is restricted to in-frame clones and leaves out a portion. The V and J calls and clone size are taken from that table; D and trimming were inferred from the DNA. The data contain around 100,000 clones, 85% of them seen just once; the ten biggest clones take up 2.1%. V gene TRBV7-2 combines with J gene TRBJ1-3; D unresolved. The sample comprised peripheral blood. The TCR comes from a human donor in a cohort sampled during active COVID-19. CDR3 DNA: TGTGCCAGCAGCTCGCGGGATGGAAACACCATATATTTT. It is translated as CASSSRDGNTIYF. The full variable domain, rest sourced from reference TRBV7-2 and TRBJ1-3, is GAGVSQSPSNKVTEKGKDVELRCDPISGHTALYWYRQSLGQGLEFLIYFQGNSAPDKSGLPSDRFSAERTGGSVSTLTIQRTQQEDSAVYLCASSSRDGNTIYFGEGSWLTVV.